The 5 T cell receptor beta chains given below trace back to one sample, sequenced in a study of blood T cell repertoires in COVID-19. Clones were read by immunoSEQ multiplex PCR, and TCRdb kept only the in-frame ones, dropping some. The data contain tens of thousands of clones, about 80% of them singletons. Specimen: peripheral blood. Receptor source: a man aged 25 to 40 with COVID-19, enrolled during active disease.

V usage is TRBV4-1 and J usage is TRBJ1-1; 7 nucleotides match TRBD1. The junction had 12 bases not matched to a gene; V was cut back by 1 base and J by 10 bases. Germline CDR1 MGHRA, CDR2 YSYEKL. This CDR3 comprises 15 residues. CDR3 residues: CASSQGFAGTVIAFF. For the CDR3, the DNA is TGCGCCAGCAGCCAAGGGTTCGCCGGGACAGTAATAGCTTTCTTT.

The chain joins TRBV2 to TRBJ1-2, with D hard to call. V shed 6 bases and J shed 6 bases, with 20 bases lying between them. The CDR3 runs to 15 residues. The germline CDR1 and CDR2 sequences are SNHLY and FYNNEI. The CDR3: CASSQTPSGRNGYTF. In DNA form, the CDR3 reads TGTGCCAGCAGCCAGACCCCATCCGGGAGAAATGGCTACACCTTC. Filled out from reference TRBV2 and TRBJ1-2, the complete variable domain reads EPEVTQTPSHQVTQMGQEVILRCVPISNHLYFYWYRQILGQKVEFLVSFYNNEISEKSEIFDDQFSVERPDGSNFTLKIRSTKLEDSAMYFCASSQTPSGRNGYTFGSGTRLTVV.

The genes are TRBV7-3 and TRBJ2-3; 7 bases match TRBD2. Germline V lookup: CDR1 SGHTA, CDR2 FQGTGA. The J segment lost 2 bases and the V segment lost 8 bases, leaving 7 bases of the junction unmatched. The CDR3 contains 14 residues. CDR3 residues: CASGEGLYTDTQYF. The CDR3 coding sequence is TGTGCCAGCGGCGAGGGACTATACACAGATACGCAGTATTTT.

The chain links TRBV9 to TRBJ2-3; D not certain. The CDR3 runs to 14 residues. CDR1 is SGDLS, CDR2 YYNGEE, per germline. The ends were cut back, 0 bases at V and 5 bases at J, with 10 bases in the middle. The CDR3 DNA reads as TGTGCCAGCAGCGTAGAGGCAGGCCGAGATACGCAGTATTTT. As protein: CASSVEAGRDTQYF.

This clone was found many times. The CDR3 DNA is TGCGCCAGCAGTTCCCAGGGTTTTCTCTACGAGCAGTACTTC. It specifies CASSSQGFLYEQYF. The gene calls are TRBV5-1 and TRBJ2-7, with a possible D match to TRBD1 (5 bases). The CDR3 covers 14 residues. Per the germline V gene, CDR1 is SGHRS and CDR2 is YFSETQ. Trimming pared 5 bases from V and 3 bases from J, leaving 15 bases between.